This TCR beta chain derives from a study of cytomegalovirus exposure and HLA in healthy donors. The CDR3 contains 14 residues. The germline CDR1 and CDR2 sequences are SGHDT and YYEEEE. V was clipped by 3 bases and J by 4 bases, with 11 bases between them. Vbeta (60) and Jbeta (13) primers were used in the PCR. The assay was immunoSEQ multiplex PCR, and TCRdb's table has in-frame clones only and misses some. The sample shows roughly 110,000 clones, more than 75% of them seen only once. The clonotype was recovered from a man aged 30 to 45 in good health and CMV-seropositive. The V gene is TRBV5-6, the J gene TRBJ2-1; tentative D call: TRBD2 (6 bases). The source material was PBMCs. Here the CDR3 reads CASSWEVIYNEQFF. The CDR3 bases are TGTGCCAGCAGCTGGGAGGTGATTTACAATGAGCAGTTCTTC.